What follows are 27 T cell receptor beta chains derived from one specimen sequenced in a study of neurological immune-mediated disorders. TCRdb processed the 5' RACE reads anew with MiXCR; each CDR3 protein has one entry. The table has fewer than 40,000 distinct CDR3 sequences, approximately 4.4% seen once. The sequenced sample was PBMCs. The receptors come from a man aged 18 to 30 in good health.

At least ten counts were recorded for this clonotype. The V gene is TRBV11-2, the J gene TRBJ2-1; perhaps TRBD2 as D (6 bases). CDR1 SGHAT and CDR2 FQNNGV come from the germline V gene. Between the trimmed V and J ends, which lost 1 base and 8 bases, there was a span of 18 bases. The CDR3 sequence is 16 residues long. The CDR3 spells CASSLATRGIRDEQFF. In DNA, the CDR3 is TGTGCCAGCAGCTTAGCGACTAGAGGGATCCGCGATGAGCAGTTCTTC.

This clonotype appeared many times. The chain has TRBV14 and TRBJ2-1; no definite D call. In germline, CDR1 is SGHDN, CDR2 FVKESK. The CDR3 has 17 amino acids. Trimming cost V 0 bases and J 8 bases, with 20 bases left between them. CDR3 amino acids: CASSQDKGPLLWDEQFF. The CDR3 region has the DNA TGTGCCAGCAGCCAAGATAAAGGGCCACTCCTTTGGGATGAGCAGTTCTTC.

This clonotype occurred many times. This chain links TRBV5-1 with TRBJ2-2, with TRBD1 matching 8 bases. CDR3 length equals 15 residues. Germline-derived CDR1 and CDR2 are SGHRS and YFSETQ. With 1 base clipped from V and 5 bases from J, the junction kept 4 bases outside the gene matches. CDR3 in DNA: TGCGCCAGCAGCTTGATGCGACAGGGGACCGGGGAGCTGTTTTTT. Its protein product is CASSLMRQGTGELFF.

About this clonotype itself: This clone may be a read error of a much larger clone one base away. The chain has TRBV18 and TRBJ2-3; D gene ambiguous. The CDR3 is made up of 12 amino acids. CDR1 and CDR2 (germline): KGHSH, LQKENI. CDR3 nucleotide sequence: TGTACCACCCAGCAGTCCACAGATACGCAGTATTTT. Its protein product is CTTQQSTDTQYF.

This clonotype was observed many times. The CDR3 loop reads CASSHTPPRGSYNEQFF. The CDR3 coding sequence is TGTGCCAGCAGCCATACCCCCCCCCGGGGCTCCTACAATGAGCAGTTCTTC. V gene TRBV6-2 or TRBV6-3 combines with J gene TRBJ2-1, with D possibly TRBD2 on 5 matching bases. The CDR3 extends over 17 amino acids. The germline CDR1 and CDR2 sequences are MNHEY and SVGEGT. Trimming stripped 6 bases from V and 0 bases from J, with 18 bases between.

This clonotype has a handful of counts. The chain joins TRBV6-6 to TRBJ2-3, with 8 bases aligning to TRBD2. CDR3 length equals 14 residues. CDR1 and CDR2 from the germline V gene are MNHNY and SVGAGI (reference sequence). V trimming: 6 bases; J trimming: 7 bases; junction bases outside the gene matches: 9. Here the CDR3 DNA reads TGTGCCAGCAGGACGGGGGGGCCGAGGCATACGCAGTATTTT. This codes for CASRTGGPRHTQYF.

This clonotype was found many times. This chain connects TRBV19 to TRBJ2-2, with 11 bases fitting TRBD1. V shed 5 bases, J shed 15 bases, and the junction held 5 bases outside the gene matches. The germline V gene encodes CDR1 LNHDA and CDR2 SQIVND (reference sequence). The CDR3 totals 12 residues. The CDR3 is CASSLGQGDLFF. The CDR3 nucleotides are TGTGCCAGTAGTTTGGGACAGGGGGATTTGTTTTTT.

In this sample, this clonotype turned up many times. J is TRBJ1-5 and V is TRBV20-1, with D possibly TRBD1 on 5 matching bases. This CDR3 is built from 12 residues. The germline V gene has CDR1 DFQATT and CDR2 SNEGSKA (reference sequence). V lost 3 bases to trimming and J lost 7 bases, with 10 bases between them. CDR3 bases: TGCAGTGCTAGGGGGGTAGGGCAGCCCCAGCATTTT. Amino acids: CSARGVGQPQHF.

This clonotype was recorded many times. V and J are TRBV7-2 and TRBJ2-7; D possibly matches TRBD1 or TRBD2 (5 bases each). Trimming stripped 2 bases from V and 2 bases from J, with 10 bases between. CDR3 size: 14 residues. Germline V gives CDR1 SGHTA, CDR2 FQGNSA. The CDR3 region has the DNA TGTGCCAGCAGCTTATGGGACCGAACCTACGAGCAGTACTTC. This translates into CASSLWDRTYEQYF.

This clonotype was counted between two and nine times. The CDR3 region is CSAQYGGNYGYTF. DNA for the CDR3: TGCAGTGCCCAATACGGGGGGAACTATGGCTACACCTTC. The V call is TRBV20-1, the J call TRBJ1-2; possibly TRBD1 for D (5 bases). The germline CDR1 and CDR2 sequences are DFQATT and SNEGSKA (reference sequence). V lost 6 bases and J lost 2, with 13 bases in between. The CDR3 spans 13 residues.

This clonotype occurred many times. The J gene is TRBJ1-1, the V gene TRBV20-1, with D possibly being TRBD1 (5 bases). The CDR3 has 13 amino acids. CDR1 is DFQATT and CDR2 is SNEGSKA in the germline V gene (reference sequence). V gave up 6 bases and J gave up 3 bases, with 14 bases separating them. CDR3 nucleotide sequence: TGCAGTGCAGGGGAACAACCCTACACTGAAGCTTTCTTT. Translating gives CSAGEQPYTEAFF.

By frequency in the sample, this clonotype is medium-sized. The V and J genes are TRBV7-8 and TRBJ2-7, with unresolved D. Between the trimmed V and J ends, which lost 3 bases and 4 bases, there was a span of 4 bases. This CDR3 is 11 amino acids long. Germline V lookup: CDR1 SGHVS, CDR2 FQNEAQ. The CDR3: CASSFLYEQYF. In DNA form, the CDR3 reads TGTGCCAGCAGCTTTTTATACGAGCAGTACTTC.

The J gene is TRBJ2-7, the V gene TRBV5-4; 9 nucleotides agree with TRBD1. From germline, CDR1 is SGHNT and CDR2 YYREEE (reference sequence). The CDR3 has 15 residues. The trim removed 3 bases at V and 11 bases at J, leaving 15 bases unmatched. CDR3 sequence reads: CASSSDRGKRIGKYF. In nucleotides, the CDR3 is TGTGCCAGCAGCTCGGACAGGGGTAAGAGGATCGGGAAGTACTTC.

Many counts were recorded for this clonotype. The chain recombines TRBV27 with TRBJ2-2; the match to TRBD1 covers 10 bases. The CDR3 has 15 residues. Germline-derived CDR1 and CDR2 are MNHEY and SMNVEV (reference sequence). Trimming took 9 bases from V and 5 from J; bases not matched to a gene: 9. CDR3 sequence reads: CASLGTGVFTGELFF. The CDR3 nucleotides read TGTGCCAGTCTCGGGACAGGGGTTTTTACCGGGGAGCTGTTTTTT.

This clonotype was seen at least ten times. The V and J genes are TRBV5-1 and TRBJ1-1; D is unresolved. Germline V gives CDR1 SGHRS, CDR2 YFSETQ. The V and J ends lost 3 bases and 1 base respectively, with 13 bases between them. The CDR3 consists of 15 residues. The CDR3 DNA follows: TGCGCCAGCAGCTCACCAGACGGGAGGAACACTGAAGCTTTCTTT. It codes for CASSSPDGRNTEAFF.

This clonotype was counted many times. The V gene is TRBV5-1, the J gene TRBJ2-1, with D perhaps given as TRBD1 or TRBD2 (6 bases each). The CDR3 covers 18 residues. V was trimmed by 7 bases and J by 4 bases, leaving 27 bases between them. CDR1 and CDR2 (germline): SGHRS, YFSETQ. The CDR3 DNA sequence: TGCGCCAGCCGAGGTAGATACGGGGGCCCCCCCCTGTACAATGAGCAGTTCTTC. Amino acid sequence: CASRGRYGGPPLYNEQFF.

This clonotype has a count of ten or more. The CDR3 DNA reads as TGTGCCAGCAGCTCTTCGGACAGGGGCTCTTACGAGCAGTACTTC. As protein: CASSSSDRGSYEQYF. The rearrangement joins TRBV11-2 to TRBJ2-7, with TRBD1 identical over 9 bases. The CDR3 has 15 amino acids. Losses at the gene ends were 4 bases for V and 4 bases for J; bases not matched to a gene: 8. The germline gives CDR1 SGHAT, CDR2 FQNNGV.

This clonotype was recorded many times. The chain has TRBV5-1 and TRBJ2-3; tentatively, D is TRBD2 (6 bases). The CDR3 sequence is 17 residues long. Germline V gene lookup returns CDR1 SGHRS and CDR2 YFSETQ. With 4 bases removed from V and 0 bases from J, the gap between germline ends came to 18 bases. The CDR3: CASSRLTGDESTDTQYF. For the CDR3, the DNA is TGCGCCAGCAGCCGATTGACGGGGGATGAGAGCACAGATACGCAGTATTTT.

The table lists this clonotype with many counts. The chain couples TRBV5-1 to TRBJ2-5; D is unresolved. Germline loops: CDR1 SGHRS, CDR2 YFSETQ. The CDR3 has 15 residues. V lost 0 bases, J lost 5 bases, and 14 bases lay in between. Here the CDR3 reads CASSLGLTGGETQYF. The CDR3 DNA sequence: TGCGCCAGCAGCTTGGGCCTTACCGGTGGGGAGACCCAGTACTTC.

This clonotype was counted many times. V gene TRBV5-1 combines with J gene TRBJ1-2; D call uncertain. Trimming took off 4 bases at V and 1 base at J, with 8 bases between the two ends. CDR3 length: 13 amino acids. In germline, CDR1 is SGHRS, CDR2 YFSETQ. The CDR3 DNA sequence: TGCGCCAGCAGCCCCCATTTTAACTATGGCTACACCTTC. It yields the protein CASSPHFNYGYTF.

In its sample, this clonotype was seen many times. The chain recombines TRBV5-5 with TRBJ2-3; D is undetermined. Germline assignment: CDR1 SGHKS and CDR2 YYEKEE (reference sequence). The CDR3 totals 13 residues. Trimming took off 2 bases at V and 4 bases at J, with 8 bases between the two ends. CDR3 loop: CASSFTVADTQYF. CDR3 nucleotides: TGTGCCAGCAGCTTTACCGTGGCAGATACGCAGTATTTT.

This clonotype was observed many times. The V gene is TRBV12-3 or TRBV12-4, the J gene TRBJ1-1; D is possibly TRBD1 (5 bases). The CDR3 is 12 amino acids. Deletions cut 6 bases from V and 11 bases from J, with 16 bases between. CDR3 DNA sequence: TGTGCCAGCAGCATTTGGGGGGGAGGGGCTTTCTTT. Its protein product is CASSIWGGGAFF.

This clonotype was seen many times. The CDR3 DNA is TGTGCCATCAGGGGGGAGGGACTGCCAATGATGGGGTTCTTC. Encoded protein: CAIRGEGLPMMGFF. The V and J genes are TRBV10-3 and TRBJ2-1; 7 bases agree with TRBD2. Germline V gene sequence: CDR1 ENHRY, CDR2 SYGVKD. V lost 6 bases to trimming and J lost 15 bases; unmatched junction nucleotides: 17. This CDR3 comprises 14 residues.

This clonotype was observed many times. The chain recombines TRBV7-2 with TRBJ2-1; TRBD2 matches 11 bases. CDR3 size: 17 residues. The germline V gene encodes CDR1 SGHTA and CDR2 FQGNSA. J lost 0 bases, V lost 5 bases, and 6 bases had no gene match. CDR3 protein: CASSTLAGDPSYNEQFF. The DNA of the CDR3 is TGTGCCAGCAGCACACTAGCGGGGGACCCCTCCTACAATGAGCAGTTCTTC.

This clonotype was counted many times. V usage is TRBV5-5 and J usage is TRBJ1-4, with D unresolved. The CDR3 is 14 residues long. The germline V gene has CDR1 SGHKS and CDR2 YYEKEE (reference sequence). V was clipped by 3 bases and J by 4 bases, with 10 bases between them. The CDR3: CASSWAGSNEKLFF. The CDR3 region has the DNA TGTGCCAGCAGCTGGGCGGGGAGTAATGAAAAACTGTTTTTT.

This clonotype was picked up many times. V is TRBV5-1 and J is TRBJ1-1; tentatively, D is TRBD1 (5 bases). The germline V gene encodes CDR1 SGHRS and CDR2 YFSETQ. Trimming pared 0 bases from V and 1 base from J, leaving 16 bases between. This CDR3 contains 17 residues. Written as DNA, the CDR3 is TGCGCCAGCAGCTTGGCGCCCCCAGGGATTAGGAACACTGAAGCTTTCTTT. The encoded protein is CASSLAPPGIRNTEAFF.

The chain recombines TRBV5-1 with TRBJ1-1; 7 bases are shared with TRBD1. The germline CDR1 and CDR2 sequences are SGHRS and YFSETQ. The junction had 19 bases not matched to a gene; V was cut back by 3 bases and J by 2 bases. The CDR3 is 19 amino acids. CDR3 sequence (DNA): TGCGCCAGCAGCTCCCAAGGGGCCTCTGCCGGGACAGTCAACACTGAAGCTTTCTTT. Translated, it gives CASSSQGASAGTVNTEAFF.